Included here is one TCR beta chain sequence, with context. Its antigen is not identified. Amplified regions were TCR beta CDR3 sequences from RNA transcripts. HTBI primers drove first-round RT-PCR of the TCR CDR3. TCRdb analysed the multiplex PCR reads with MiXCR anew, one entry per CDR3 protein. This sample has some 490,000 distinct CDR3 sequences; about 20% occur once, and the top ten carry approximately 54%. Exclusions: uncontrolled infection, other autoimmune disease, pregnancy, lactation. This entry belongs to a study of T cells in Graves' hyperthyroidism and ophthalmopathy. About the research overall: Peripheral blood draws took place at initial diagnosis, ahead of any treatment.

General observations from the study: Model predictions of ophthalmopathy came a median approximately seven months before onset.

V gave up 3 bases and J gave up 0 bases, with 8 bases separating them. CDR3 length: 14 residues. Germline-derived CDR1 and CDR2 are SGDLS and YYNGEE. The origin of this receptor is a woman aged 70-85 years with Graves' ophthalmopathy. The chain recombines TRBV9 with TRBJ2-3; D unclear. The sequencing sample was made of blood. The CDR3 nucleotides read TGTGCCAGCAGCGGGTCCAGAAGCACAGATACGCAGTATTTT. Translation gives CASSGSRSTDTQYF.